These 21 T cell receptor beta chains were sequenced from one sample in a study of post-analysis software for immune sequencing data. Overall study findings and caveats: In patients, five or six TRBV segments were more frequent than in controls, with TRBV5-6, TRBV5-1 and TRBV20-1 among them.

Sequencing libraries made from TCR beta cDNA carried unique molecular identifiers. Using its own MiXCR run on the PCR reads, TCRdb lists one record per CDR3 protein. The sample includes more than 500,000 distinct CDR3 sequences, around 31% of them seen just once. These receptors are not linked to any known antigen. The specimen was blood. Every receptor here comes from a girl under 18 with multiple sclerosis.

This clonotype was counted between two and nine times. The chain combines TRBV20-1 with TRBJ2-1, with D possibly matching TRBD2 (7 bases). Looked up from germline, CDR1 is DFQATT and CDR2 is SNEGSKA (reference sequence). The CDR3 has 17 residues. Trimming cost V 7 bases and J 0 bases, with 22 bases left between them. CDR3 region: CSVKGRGPESSYNEQFF. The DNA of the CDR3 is TGCAGTGTAAAGGGGCGGGGGCCCGAGAGCTCCTACAATGAGCAGTTCTTC.

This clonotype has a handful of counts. Here the CDR3 DNA reads TGTGCCAGCAGCTCGGACGGGTTCTCCTACGAGCAGTACTTC. It translates to CASSSDGFSYEQYF. The chain carries TRBV7-9 and TRBJ2-7, with no clear D. The CDR3 spans 14 residues. V lost 4 bases and J 0 bases, leaving 10 bases between the germline ends. Looked up from germline, CDR1 is SEHNR and CDR2 is FQNEAQ (reference sequence).

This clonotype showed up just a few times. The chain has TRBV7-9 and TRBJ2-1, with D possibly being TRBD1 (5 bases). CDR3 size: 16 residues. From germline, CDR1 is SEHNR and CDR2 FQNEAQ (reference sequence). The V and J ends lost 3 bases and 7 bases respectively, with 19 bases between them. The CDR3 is CASSLVLLGQSNEQFF. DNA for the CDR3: TGTGCCAGCAGCTTGGTTCTCTTGGGGCAGTCGAATGAGCAGTTCTTC.

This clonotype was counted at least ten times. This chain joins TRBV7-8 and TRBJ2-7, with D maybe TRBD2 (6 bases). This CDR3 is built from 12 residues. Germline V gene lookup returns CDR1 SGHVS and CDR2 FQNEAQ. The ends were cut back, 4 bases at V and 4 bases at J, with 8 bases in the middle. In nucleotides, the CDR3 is TGTGCCAGCAGCTCGGGAGAATACGAGCAGTACTTC. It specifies CASSSGEYEQYF.

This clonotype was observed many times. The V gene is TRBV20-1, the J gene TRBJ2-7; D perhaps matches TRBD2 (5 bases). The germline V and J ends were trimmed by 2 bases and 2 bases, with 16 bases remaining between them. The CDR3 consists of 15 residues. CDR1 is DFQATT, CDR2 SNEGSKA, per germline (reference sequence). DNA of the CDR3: TGCAGTGCTAGATTTACCGGGGTAGGCACCTACGAGCAGTACTTC. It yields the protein CSARFTGVGTYEQYF.

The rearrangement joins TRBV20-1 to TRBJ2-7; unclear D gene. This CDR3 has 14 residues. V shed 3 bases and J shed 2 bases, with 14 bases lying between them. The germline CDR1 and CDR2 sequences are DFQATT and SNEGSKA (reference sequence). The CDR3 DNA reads TGCAGTGCTAGGTCCGTTATGGGCACCTACGAGCAGTACTTC. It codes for CSARSVMGTYEQYF.

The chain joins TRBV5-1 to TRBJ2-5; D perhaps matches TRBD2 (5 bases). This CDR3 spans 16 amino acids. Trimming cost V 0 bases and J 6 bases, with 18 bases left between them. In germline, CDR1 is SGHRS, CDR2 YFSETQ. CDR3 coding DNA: TGCGCCAGCAGCTTGGAGCGGAGTCAGCTGTTGAAGACCCAGTACTTC. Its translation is CASSLERSQLLKTQYF.

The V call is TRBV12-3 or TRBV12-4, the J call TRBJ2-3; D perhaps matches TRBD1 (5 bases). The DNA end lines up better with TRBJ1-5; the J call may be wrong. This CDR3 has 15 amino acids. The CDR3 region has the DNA TGTGCCAGCAGCCGACTAGCGGGGGGTACAGATACGCAGCATTTT. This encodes CASSRLAGGTDTQHF.

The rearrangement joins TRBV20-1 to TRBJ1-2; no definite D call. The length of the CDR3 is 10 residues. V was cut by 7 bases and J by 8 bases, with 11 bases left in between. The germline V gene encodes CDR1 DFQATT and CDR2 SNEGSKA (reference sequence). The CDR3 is CSVLGFGYTF. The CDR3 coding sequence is TGCAGTGTACTAGGGTTCGGCTACACCTTC.

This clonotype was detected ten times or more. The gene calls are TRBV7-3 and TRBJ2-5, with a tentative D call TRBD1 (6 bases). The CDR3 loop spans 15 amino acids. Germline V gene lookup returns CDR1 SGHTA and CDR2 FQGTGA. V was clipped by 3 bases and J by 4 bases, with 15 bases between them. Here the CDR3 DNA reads TGTGCCAGCAGCTTGACCGGGACAAGCTCAGAGACCCAGTACTTC. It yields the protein CASSLTGTSSETQYF.

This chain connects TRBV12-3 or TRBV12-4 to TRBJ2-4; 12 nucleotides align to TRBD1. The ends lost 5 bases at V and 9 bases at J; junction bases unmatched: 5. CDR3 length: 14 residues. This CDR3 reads CASSPSGQGAIQYF. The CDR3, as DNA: TGTGCCAGCAGTCCCTCGGGACAGGGGGCCATTCAGTACTTC.

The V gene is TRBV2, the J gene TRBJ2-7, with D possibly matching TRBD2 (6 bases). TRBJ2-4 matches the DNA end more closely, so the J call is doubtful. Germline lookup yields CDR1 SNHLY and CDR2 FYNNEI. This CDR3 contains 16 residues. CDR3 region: CASSDRLADTKNIQYF. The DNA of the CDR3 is TGTGCCAGCAGTGATAGGTTAGCGGACACCAAAAACATTCAGTACTTC.

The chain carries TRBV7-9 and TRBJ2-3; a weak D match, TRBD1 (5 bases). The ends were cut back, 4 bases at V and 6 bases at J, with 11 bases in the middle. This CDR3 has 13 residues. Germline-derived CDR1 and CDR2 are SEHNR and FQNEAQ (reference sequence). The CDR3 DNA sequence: TGTGCCAGCAGCTCCCTGACAGCGGATACGCAGTATTTT. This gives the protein CASSSLTADTQYF. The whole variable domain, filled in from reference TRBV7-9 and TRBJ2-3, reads DTGVSQNPRHKITKRGQNVTFRCDPISEHNRLYWYRQTLGQGPEFLTYFQNEAQLEKSRLLSDRFSAERPKGSFSTLEIQRTEQGDSAMYLCASSSLTADTQYFGPGTRLTVL.

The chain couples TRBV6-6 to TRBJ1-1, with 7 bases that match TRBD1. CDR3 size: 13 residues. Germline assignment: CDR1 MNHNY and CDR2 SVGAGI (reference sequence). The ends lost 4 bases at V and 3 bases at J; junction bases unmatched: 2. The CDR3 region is CASSFTGDTEAFF. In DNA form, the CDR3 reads TGTGCCAGCAGTTTCACAGGGGACACTGAAGCTTTCTTT.

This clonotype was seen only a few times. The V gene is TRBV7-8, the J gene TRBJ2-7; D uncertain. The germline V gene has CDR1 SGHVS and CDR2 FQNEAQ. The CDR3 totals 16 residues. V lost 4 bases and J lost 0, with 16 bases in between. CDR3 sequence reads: CASSSRLSLSSYEQYF. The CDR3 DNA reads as TGTGCCAGCAGCTCGAGGTTGTCTTTAAGCTCCTACGAGCAGTACTTC.

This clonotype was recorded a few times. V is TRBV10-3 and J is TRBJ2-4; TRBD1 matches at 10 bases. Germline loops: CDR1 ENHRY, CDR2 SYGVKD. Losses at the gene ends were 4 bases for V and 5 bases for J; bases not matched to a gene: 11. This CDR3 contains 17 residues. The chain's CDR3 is CAISALPDRGRQNIQYF. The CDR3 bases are TGTGCCATCAGTGCTCTGCCAGACAGGGGGCGGCAAAACATTCAGTACTTC.

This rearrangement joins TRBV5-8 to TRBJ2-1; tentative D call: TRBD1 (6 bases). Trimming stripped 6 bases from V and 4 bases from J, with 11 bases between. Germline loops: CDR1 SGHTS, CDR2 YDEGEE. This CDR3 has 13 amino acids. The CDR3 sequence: CASTQGLYNEQFF. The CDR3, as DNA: TGTGCCAGCACTCAGGGGCTTTACAATGAGCAGTTCTTC.

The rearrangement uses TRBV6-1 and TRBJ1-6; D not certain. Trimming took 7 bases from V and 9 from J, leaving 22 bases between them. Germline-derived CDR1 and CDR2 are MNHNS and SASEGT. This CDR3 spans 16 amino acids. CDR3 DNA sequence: TGTGCCAGCACCTCATCTCGGGAAACGGGCCCTTCACCCCTCCACTTT. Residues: CASTSSRETGPSPLHF.

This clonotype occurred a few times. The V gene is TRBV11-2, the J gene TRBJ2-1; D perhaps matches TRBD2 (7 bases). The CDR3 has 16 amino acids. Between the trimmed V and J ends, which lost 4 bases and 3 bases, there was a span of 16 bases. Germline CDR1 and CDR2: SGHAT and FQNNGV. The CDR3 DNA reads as TGTGCCAGCAGCTCCCGACTAGGGGGGGGCTACAATGAGCAGTTCTTC. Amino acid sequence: CASSSRLGGGYNEQFF.

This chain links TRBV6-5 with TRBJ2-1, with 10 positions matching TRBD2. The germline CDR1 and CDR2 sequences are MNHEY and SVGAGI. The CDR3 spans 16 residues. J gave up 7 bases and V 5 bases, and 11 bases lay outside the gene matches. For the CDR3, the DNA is TGTGCCAGCAGTCGGTGGCGAGCGGGGGGGCCTAATGAGCAGTTCTTC. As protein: CASSRWRAGGPNEQFF.

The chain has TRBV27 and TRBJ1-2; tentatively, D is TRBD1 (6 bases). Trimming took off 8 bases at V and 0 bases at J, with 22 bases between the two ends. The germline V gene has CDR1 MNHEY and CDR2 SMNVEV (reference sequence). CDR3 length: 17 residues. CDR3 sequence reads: CASSPLPGERTNYGYTF. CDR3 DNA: TGTGCCAGCTCTCCCCTGCCAGGGGAAAGGACTAACTATGGCTACACCTTC.